These 17 T cell receptor beta chains came from one sample sequenced in a study of read filtering for tumor transcriptome and immune sequencing. The library was built from around 380 ng RNA with molecular barcoded adaptors for alpha/delta and beta/gamma chains. TCRdb passed the reads through MiXCR, listing each CDR3 protein once. This table holds about 39,000 distinct CDR3 sequences, around 15% found once. The specimen sequenced was a population of CD138-negative cells sorted from bone marrow. Receptors originate from a donor at least 40 years old with multiple myeloma.

Only a few counts were recorded for this clonotype. V is TRBV15 and J is TRBJ2-5, with D possibly matching TRBD2 (5 bases). The CDR3 length is 16 residues. CDR1 is LNHNV and CDR2 is YYDKDF in the germline V gene (reference sequence). Trimming shortened V by 8 bases and J by 3 bases, and 22 bases separated the two germline ends. CDR3 amino acids: CATGEGDALLKETQYF. In DNA form, the CDR3 reads TGTGCCACCGGTGAGGGAGACGCTCTTCTAAAAGAGACCCAGTACTTC.

J is TRBJ2-7 and V is TRBV7-9; D gene uncertain. The CDR3 runs to 12 residues. Trimming removed 8 bases at V and 1 base at J, with 9 bases between. Germline V gene lookup returns CDR1 SEHNR and CDR2 FQNEAQ (reference sequence). CDR3 loop: CASLPSSYEQYF. The CDR3 region has the DNA TGTGCCAGCTTACCGAGTTCCTACGAGCAGTACTTC.

The J gene is TRBJ2-6, the V gene TRBV5-5; perhaps TRBD2 as D (6 bases). V shed 5 bases and J shed 0 bases, with 21 bases lying between them. In germline, CDR1 is SGHKS, CDR2 YYEKEE (reference sequence). CDR3 length equals 19 residues. Written as DNA, the CDR3 is TGTGCCAGCAGACTCAGCCCCGGGACTCCCTACTCTGGGGCCAACGTCCTGACTTTC. Translated, it gives CASRLSPGTPYSGANVLTF.

This clonotype has ten or more counts. The chain joins TRBV2 to TRBJ1-6; no firm D call. CDR1 SNHLY and CDR2 FYNNEI come from the germline V gene. The CDR3 is 15 amino acids. V was trimmed by 2 bases and J by 12 bases, leaving 17 bases between them. The CDR3 nucleotides read TGTGCCAGCAGTGAACATCCGGAGTTACCCCGACCCCTCCACTTT. Translated, it gives CASSEHPELPRPLHF.

This clonotype showed up many times. The rearrangement joins TRBV5-1 to TRBJ2-3; D gene ambiguous. CDR1 and CDR2 (germline): SGHRS, YFSETQ. The length of the CDR3 is 12 residues. V shed 1 base and J shed 0 bases, with 0 bases lying between them. The CDR3 region is CASSLSTDTQYF. The CDR3 DNA sequence: TGCGCCAGCAGCTTGAGCACAGATACGCAGTATTTT.

This rearrangement joins TRBV15 to TRBJ2-7; 7 positions agree with TRBD1. CDR3 size: 15 residues. CDR1 LNHNV and CDR2 YYDKDF come from the germline V gene (reference sequence). Trimming took 0 bases from V and 2 from J; bases not matched to a gene: 4. CDR3 in DNA: TGTGCCACCAGCAGAGAAGCCAGGGGGACCTACGAGCAGTACTTC. It encodes CATSREARGTYEQYF. Full variable domain (rest looked up from reference TRBV15 and TRBJ2-7): DAMVIQNPRYQVTQFGKPVTLSCSQTLNHNVMYWYQQKSSQAPKLLFHYYDKDFNNEADTPDNFQSRRPNTSFCFLDIRSPGLGDTAMYLCATSREARGTYEQYFGPGTRLTVT.

This clonotype was counted ten times or more. V gene TRBV27 combines with J gene TRBJ2-6; D remains ambiguous. Trimming cost V 3 bases and J 5 bases, with 5 bases left between them. CDR1 and CDR2 (germline): MNHEY, SMNVEV (reference sequence). The CDR3 is made up of 13 amino acids. The CDR3 DNA reads TGTGCCAGCAGTTTGTCTTGGGCCAACGTCCTGACTTTC. Encoded protein: CASSLSWANVLTF.

This clonotype was found many times. This rearrangement joins TRBV6-5 to TRBJ1-5; D unclear. Between the trimmed V and J ends, which lost 5 bases and 6 bases, there was a span of 11 bases. This CDR3 has 13 residues. Germline V gene sequence: CDR1 MNHEY, CDR2 SVGAGI. CDR3 region: CASSPALRQPQHF. CDR3 sequence (DNA): TGTGCCAGCAGTCCGGCCCTGCGTCAGCCCCAGCATTTT.

This clonotype came up many times. The rearrangement links TRBV10-3 to TRBJ1-2; no definite D call. The germline V gene encodes CDR1 ENHRY and CDR2 SYGVKD. Between the trimmed V and J ends, which lost 0 bases and 8 bases, there was a span of 7 bases. The CDR3 is made up of 12 amino acids. The CDR3 spells CAISESPEGYTF. The CDR3 DNA reads TGTGCCATCAGTGAGTCCCCTGAGGGCTACACCTTC.

This clonotype has a count of ten or more. The gene calls are TRBV7-9 and TRBJ2-7, with TRBD2 matching 9 bases. The junction had 7 bases not matched to a gene; V was cut back by 4 bases and J by 6 bases. The CDR3 sequence is 14 residues long. Per the germline V gene, CDR1 is SEHNR and CDR2 is FQNEAQ (reference sequence). CDR3 loop: CASSSSGGPGEQYF. The CDR3 region has the DNA TGTGCCAGCAGCTCAAGCGGGGGGCCGGGCGAGCAGTACTTC.

As concerns this clonotype: This may come from a read error, since a much larger clone is one base off. This chain joins TRBV12-3 or TRBV12-4 and TRBJ2-5; TRBD1 aligns across 7 bases. The CDR3 runs 14 residues. The CDR3 region has the DNA TGTGCCGGCAGACTATCGACAGGGCGGGAGACCCAGTACTTC. Residues: CAGRLSTGRETQYF.

The gene calls are TRBV7-2 and TRBJ1-1; D is ambiguous. V shed 2 bases and J shed 0 bases, with 7 bases lying between them. Germline lookup yields CDR1 SGHTA and CDR2 FQGNSA. The CDR3 runs 14 residues. The CDR3 spells CASSLNRMNTEAFF. Here the CDR3 DNA reads TGTGCCAGCAGCTTAAACAGAATGAACACTGAAGCTTTCTTT.

This clonotype was recorded at least ten times. The rearrangement joins TRBV6-2 or TRBV6-3 to TRBJ2-7; D might be TRBD2 (5 bases). The CDR3 spans 16 residues. Per the germline V gene, CDR1 is MNHEY and CDR2 is SVGEGT. Trimming removed 0 bases at V and 0 bases at J, with 12 bases between. The CDR3 region has the DNA TGTGCCAGCAGTTACTCGTGGACGGGGAGCTCCTACGAGCAGTACTTC. Protein: CASSYSWTGSSYEQYF.

In its sample, this clonotype was seen a few times. The junction differs from germline at one of its ends, possibly a read error. The chain combines TRBV15 with TRBJ2-7, with 9 bases fitting TRBD1. The germline gives CDR1 LNHNV, CDR2 YYDKDF (reference sequence). The CDR3 is 15 residues long. In nucleotides, the CDR3 is TGTGCCACCAGCCGGCGGGGACAGGGAGGCTACGAGGAGTACTTC. This encodes CATSRRGQGGYEEYF.

Many counts were recorded for this clonotype. The J gene is TRBJ2-1, the V gene TRBV20-1; tentatively, D is TRBD2 (6 bases). Germline-derived CDR1 and CDR2 are DFQATT and SNEGSKA (reference sequence). The CDR3 loop spans 14 amino acids. The V gene lost 0 bases and the J gene lost 6 bases, with 12 bases spanning the gap. This chain's CDR3 is CSAREGGAGNEQFF. The DNA for the CDR3 is TGCAGTGCTAGAGAGGGCGGAGCGGGCAATGAGCAGTTCTTC.

The table lists this clonotype with many counts. V is TRBV27 and J is TRBJ2-5, with TRBD1 matching 8 bases. Germline-derived CDR1 and CDR2 are MNHEY and SMNVEV (reference sequence). The V and J ends lost 2 bases and 2 bases, in that order; junction bases with no gene match: 10. This CDR3 is 17 amino acids long. The CDR3 is CASSLTGQGGFQETQYF. The CDR3 coding sequence is TGTGCCAGCAGTTTAACTGGACAGGGAGGATTTCAAGAGACCCAGTACTTC.

This clonotype was counted at least ten times. The chain uses TRBV7-9 and TRBJ1-2; TRBD1 matches 7 bases. The V gene's germline CDR1 is SEHNR and CDR2 FQNEAQ (reference sequence). The CDR3 consists of 15 residues. Trimming cost V 4 bases and J 4 bases; bases outside gene matches: 9. The CDR3 DNA reads as TGTGCCAGCAGCTCTCTAGAAGGGGGCTTCTATGGCTACACCTTC. Translating it yields CASSSLEGGFYGYTF.